The 17 T cell receptor beta chains presented below share a single source sample, sequenced in a study of blood T cells in healthy people across ages (dated by TCRdb to between 2015 and 2016). Library preparation used 5' RACE. TCRdb records Illumina HiSeq 2500 as the sequencer. A second PCR of roughly 6 to 12 cycles was run with a J-beta primer mix and a sample-barcoded 5' primer. The public reads were reanalyzed by TCRdb: fastp trimming at Q25, MiXCR alignment, in-frame beta chains only. For every CDR3 protein sequence, its rows merge into one entry that carries the most common genes and DNA. Recorded for this sample are 700,000 to 900,000 distinct CDR3 sequences; about 48% of them occurred a single time. The top ten hold under 50% of the sample. Sequences were obtained from blood. The source of these receptors is a man older than 75 in good health.

This clonotype was detected a few times. This sequence joins TRBV20-1 and TRBJ2-7; 7 bases fit TRBD1. This CDR3 region has 13 residues. The germline CDR1 and CDR2 sequences are DFQATT and SNEGSKA (reference sequence). Trimming took 3 bases from V and 5 from J; bases not matched to a gene: 7. The CDR3 protein is CSASRDRGNEQYF. In DNA form, the CDR3 reads TGCAGTGCTAGCCGGGACAGAGGTAACGAGCAGTACTTC.

This clonotype has more than one count but fewer than ten. The chain employs TRBV29-1 and TRBJ2-1; 9 bases fit TRBD2. V was pared by 5 bases and J by 7 bases, with 6 bases of the junction left unmatched. The germline V gene has CDR1 SQVTM and CDR2 ANQGSEA. The CDR3 is 13 amino acids. The CDR3 spells CSVRAGGPNEQFF. CDR3 nucleotide sequence: TGCAGCGTTCGGGCGGGAGGGCCAAATGAGCAGTTCTTC.

Only a few counts were recorded for this clonotype. This chain uses TRBV29-1 with TRBJ2-5, with D possibly being TRBD2 (5 bases). Looked up from germline, CDR1 is SQVTM and CDR2 is ANQGSEA. This CDR3 region has 13 residues. The V end lost 4 bases, the J end lost 5 bases, and 14 bases lay between the germline ends. CDR3 nucleotides: TGCAGCGTTGTAGGGCTAGCCGGGGAGACCCAGTACTTC. This gives the protein CSVVGLAGETQYF. Drawing the rest from reference TRBV29-1 and TRBJ2-5, the complete variable domain is SAVISQKPSRDICQRGTSLTIQCQVDSQVTMMFWYRQQPGQSLTLIATANQGSEATYESGFVIDKFPISRPNLTFSTLTVSNMSPEDSSIYLCSVVGLAGETQYFGPGTRLLVL.

The rearrangement links TRBV4-2 to TRBJ2-7, with 7 bases lining up with TRBD2. The tail of the sequence fits TRBJ2-5 better, so the J call may be wrong. Germline V gives CDR1 LGHNA, CDR2 YNFKEQ. The CDR3 is made up of 15 amino acids. The CDR3 coding sequence is TGTGCCAGCAGCCAAGAAAAGCGCGGGAGAGAGACCCAGTACTTC. Translation: CASSQEKRGRETQYF.

This clonotype was seen more than once but under ten times. The V gene is TRBV29-1, the J gene TRBJ1-1; tentatively, D is TRBD1 (5 bases). The CDR3 covers 13 residues. Germline V gives CDR1 SQVTM, CDR2 ANQGSEA. Trimming removed 7 bases from V and 1 base from J, with 13 bases in between. CDR3 sequence: CSGSRGQNTEAFF. DNA for the CDR3: TGCAGCGGTTCGAGGGGCCAGAACACTGAAGCTTTCTTT.

This clonotype came up once. V and J are TRBV5-1 and TRBJ1-2; 7 positions match TRBD1. CDR1 and CDR2 (germline): SGHRS, YFSETQ. The length of the CDR3 is 15 residues. Trimming cost V 4 bases and J 8 bases; bases outside gene matches: 14. In DNA form, the CDR3 reads TGCGCCAGCAGCCCGGAGGGGGCCCCCTTAGGAGGCTACACCTTC. This codes for CASSPEGAPLGGYTF.

This clonotype was picked up many times. V is TRBV5-1 and J is TRBJ2-5, with a tentative D call TRBD2 (5 bases). Trimming took 4 bases from V and 1 from J, leaving 14 bases between them. The CDR3 is 15 residues long. Germline-derived CDR1 and CDR2 are SGHRS and YFSETQ. CDR3 protein: CASSPGGRTQETQYF. In nucleotides, the CDR3 is TGCGCCAGCAGCCCTGGAGGCCGGACCCAAGAGACCCAGTACTTC.

The chain joins TRBV9 to TRBJ2-7, with D possibly being TRBD2 (5 bases). The CDR3 is 15 amino acids. V was shortened by 0 bases and J by 2 bases, with 12 bases between the two germline ends. Germline CDR1 SGDLS, CDR2 YYNGEE. Written as DNA, the CDR3 is TGTGCCAGCAGCGTAGGTCGGGGTGTCACCTACGAGCAGTACTTC. Translated: CASSVGRGVTYEQYF.

The chain joins TRBV27 to TRBJ2-6; D not certain. Germline V gene sequence: CDR1 MNHEY, CDR2 SMNVEV (reference sequence). Trimming took off 1 base at V and 3 bases at J, with 7 bases between the two ends. CDR3 size: 15 residues. The DNA of the CDR3 is TGTGCCAGCAGTTTATTTGGGATTGGGGCCAACGTCCTGACTTTC. Its protein product is CASSLFGIGANVLTF.

This clonotype appeared a few times. This chain joins TRBV20-1 and TRBJ2-6, with D unclear. Trimming left V 6 bases short and J 1 base short, with 19 bases between. The V gene's germline CDR1 is DFQATT and CDR2 SNEGSKA (reference sequence). The CDR3 contains 17 residues. CDR3 coding DNA: TGCAGTGCCACGCAAGTCTCTCGAATATCTGGGGCCAACGTCCTGACTTTC. Encoded protein: CSATQVSRISGANVLTF.

This clonotype was seen more than once but under ten times. V usage is TRBV29-1 and J usage is TRBJ2-1; D possibly corresponds to TRBD2 (5 bases). This CDR3 spans 15 amino acids. V lost 7 bases and J 2 bases, leaving 18 bases between the germline ends. Germline loops: CDR1 SQVTM, CDR2 ANQGSEA. The CDR3 loop reads CSAARTDSPYNEQFF. The CDR3 DNA is TGCAGCGCTGCACGGACGGACTCCCCCTACAATGAGCAGTTCTTC.

The V and J genes are TRBV2 and TRBJ1-2; D not certain. Germline CDR1 and CDR2: SNHLY and FYNNEI. CDR3 length: 11 residues. The ends were cut back, 6 bases at V and 7 bases at J, with 9 bases in the middle. Here the CDR3 reads CASRSSAGYTF. Written as DNA, the CDR3 is TGTGCCAGCAGATCGAGCGCTGGCTACACCTTC.

This clonotype was detected only a few times. The gene calls are TRBV20-1 and TRBJ1-4; 9 bases match TRBD1. Germline values: CDR1 DFQATT, CDR2 SNEGSKA (reference sequence). J lost 0 bases, V lost 6 bases, and 14 bases had no gene match. The CDR3 extends over 18 amino acids. For the CDR3, the DNA is TGCAGTGCCCGAGGGACAGGGAGGGCTCTTGCAACTAATGAAAAACTGTTTTTT. The encoded protein is CSARGTGRALATNEKLFF.

The rearrangement uses TRBV5-6 and TRBJ2-1; D not resolved. CDR3 length: 15 residues. V gave up 3 bases and J gave up 1 base, with 11 bases separating them. Germline CDR1 is SGHDT and CDR2 is YYEEEE. The CDR3 sequence: CASSWPEKSYNEQFF. CDR3 nucleotide sequence: TGTGCCAGCAGCTGGCCAGAGAAGTCCTACAATGAGCAGTTCTTC.

This chain uses TRBV9 with TRBJ1-1; possible D gene TRBD1, 5 bases. In germline, CDR1 is SGDLS, CDR2 YYNGEE. This CDR3 region has 12 residues. Trimming left V 0 bases short and J 7 bases short, with 7 bases between. CDR3 protein: CASSVDGGEAFF. DNA of the CDR3: TGTGCCAGCAGCGTAGATGGGGGTGAAGCTTTCTTT.

The genes are TRBV29-1 and TRBJ2-7; weak D call: TRBD2 (5 bases). Germline V lookup: CDR1 SQVTM, CDR2 ANQGSEA. The CDR3 sequence is 10 residues long. Trimming stripped 8 bases from V and 6 bases from J, with 11 bases between. In DNA, the CDR3 is TGCAGCCCAGAGGGATGCGAGCAGTACTTC. This sequence encodes CSPEGCEQYF.

This sequence joins TRBV29-1 and TRBJ2-5; TRBD2 agrees at 7 bases. CDR1 and CDR2 (germline): SQVTM, ANQGSEA. This CDR3 has 14 amino acids. J gave up 2 bases and V 4 bases, and 7 bases lay outside the gene matches. The DNA for the CDR3 is TGCAGCGTTGTAGACACCGGGGGGCAAGAGACCCAGTACTTC. It specifies CSVVDTGGQETQYF.